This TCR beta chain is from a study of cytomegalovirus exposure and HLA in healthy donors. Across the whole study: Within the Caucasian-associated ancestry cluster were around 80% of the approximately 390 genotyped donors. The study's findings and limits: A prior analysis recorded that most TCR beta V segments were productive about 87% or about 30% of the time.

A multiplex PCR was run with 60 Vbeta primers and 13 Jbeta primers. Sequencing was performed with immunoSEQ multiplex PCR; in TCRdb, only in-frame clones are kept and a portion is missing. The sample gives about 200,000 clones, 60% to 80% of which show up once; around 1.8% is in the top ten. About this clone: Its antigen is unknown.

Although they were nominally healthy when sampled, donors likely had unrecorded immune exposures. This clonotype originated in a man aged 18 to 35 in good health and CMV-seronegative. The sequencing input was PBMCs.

CDR3 sequence: CASSGFSGGEETQYF. The CDR3, as DNA: TGTGCCAGCAGTGGGTTTAGCGGGGGGGAAGAGACCCAGTACTTC. V and J are TRBV2 and TRBJ2-5, with 11 bases lining up with TRBD2. The CDR3 runs to 15 residues. The J segment lost 3 bases and the V segment lost 4 bases, leaving 4 bases of the junction unmatched. Per the germline V gene, CDR1 is SNHLY and CDR2 is FYNNEI.